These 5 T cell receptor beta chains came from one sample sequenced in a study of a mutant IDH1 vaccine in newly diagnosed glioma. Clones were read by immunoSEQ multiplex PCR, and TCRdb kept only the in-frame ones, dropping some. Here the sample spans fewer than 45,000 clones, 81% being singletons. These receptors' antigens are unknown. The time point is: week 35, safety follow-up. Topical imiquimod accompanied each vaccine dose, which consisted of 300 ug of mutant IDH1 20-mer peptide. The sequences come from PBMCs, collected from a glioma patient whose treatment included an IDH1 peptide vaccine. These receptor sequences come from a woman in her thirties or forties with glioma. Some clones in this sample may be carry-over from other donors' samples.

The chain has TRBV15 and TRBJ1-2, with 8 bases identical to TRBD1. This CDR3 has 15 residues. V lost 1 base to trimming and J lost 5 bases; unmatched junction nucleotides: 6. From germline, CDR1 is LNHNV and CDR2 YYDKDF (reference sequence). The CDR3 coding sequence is TGTGCCACCAGCAGAGGGAACAGGGGGTTATATGGCTACACCTTC. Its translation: CATSRGNRGLYGYTF.

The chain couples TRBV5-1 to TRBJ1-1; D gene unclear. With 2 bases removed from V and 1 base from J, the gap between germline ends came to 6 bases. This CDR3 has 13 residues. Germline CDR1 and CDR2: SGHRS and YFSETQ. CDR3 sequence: CASSFTENTEAFF. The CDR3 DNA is TGCGCCAGCAGCTTTACAGAGAACACTGAAGCTTTCTTT.

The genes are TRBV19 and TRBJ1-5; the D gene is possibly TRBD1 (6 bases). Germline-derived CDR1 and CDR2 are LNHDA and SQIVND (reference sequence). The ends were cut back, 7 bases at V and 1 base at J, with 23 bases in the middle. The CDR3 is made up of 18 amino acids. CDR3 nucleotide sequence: TGTGCCAGTACCAAAACATATAGTCAGGGGTTAAGCAATCAGCCCCAGCATTTT. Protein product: CASTKTYSQGLSNQPQHF.

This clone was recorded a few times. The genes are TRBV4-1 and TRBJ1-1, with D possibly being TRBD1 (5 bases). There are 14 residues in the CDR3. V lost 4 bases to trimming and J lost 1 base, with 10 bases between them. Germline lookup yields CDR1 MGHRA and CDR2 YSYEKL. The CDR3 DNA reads TGCGCCAGCAGCCGTAAAGGGACGAACACTGAAGCTTTCTTT. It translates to CASSRKGTNTEAFF.

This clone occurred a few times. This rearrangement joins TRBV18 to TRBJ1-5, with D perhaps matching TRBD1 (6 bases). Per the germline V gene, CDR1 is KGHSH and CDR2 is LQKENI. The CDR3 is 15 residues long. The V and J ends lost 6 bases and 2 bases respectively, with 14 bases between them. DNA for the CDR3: TGTGCCAGCTCCATGGGAGAGGGGGGCAATCAGCCCCAGCATTTT. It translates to CASSMGEGGNQPQHF. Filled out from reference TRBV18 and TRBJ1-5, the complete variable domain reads NAGVMQNPRHLVRRRGQEARLRCSPMKGHSHVYWYRQLPEEGLKFMVYLQKENIIDESGMPKERFSAEFPKEGPSILRIQQVVRGDSAAYFCASSMGEGGNQPQHFGDGTRLSIL.